This T cell receptor (beta chain) is drawn from a study of shared clonotypes between healthy human individuals (dated by TCRdb to the early 2020s). About the full investigation: Three men and a couple of women, aged 18 to 49 years, made up the cohort. To increase sequencing depth and limit assay-specific biases, TCR repertoire library preparation and sequencing were carried out by different laboratories using diverse techniques. To estimate repertoire size and how much clonotypes are shared between individuals, the study performed deep sequencing of blood TCR repertoires from roughly five healthy adults. For each donor, CD4 naive and CD4 memory were each given three plates, CD8 naive was given two plates, and CD8 memory was given one plate. Each donor's leukapheresis produced roughly between roughly 0.85 and 9.5 billion PBMCs.

TCR CDR3 regions were amplified from genomic DNA by multiplex PCR using the deep immunoSEQ assay. Extracted genomic DNA from each cell subset was distributed evenly across all wells of several immunoSEQ 96-well plates, and each plate was treated as a replicate. Each replicate PCR for sorted subsets received approximately 220 ng genomic DNA, equal to about 30,000 T cell genomes. Purified libraries were measured with a Qubit 3.0 fluorometer, size-checked on a Bioanalyzer 2100, and measured again with the KAPA Library Quantification kit. A separate single-read 150-cycle Illumina NextSeq 550 flow cell was used to sequence each immunoSEQ 96-well plate. The source study handled its data this way. Because the immunoSEQ output included only junctional sequences and no quality scores, the filtering could not be the same as the filtering used for full-length reads. Sequences were annotated with PyIR, a Python wrapper for IgBLAST v1.9, and V/J genes and CDR3 were assigned using IMGT germline references. Any read was removed if the V/J assignment was weak (E-value above 1e-6), the CDR3 was missing, or the read contained stop codons, out-of-frame junctions, or ambiguous translated residues. V3J clonotypes were defined as sequences sharing the same inferred V gene, J gene, and CDR3 amino acid sequence. To compute the percentage overlap between repertoires, the number of shared unique clonotypes was divided by the size of the smaller repertoire. Richness of each repertoire was evaluated using RTK rarefaction, the Chao1 estimator, and Recon v2.1 estimates of unobserved clonotypes. For all TCRbeta clonotypes obtained by the gDNA method from four donors, generation probabilities were computed with OLGA. The table comes from immuneACCESS by way of TCRdb, which keeps in-frame sequences with V and J called. Part of the clones is missing from these tables; in studies checked, under half for an unresolved V gene and the rest for unknown reasons. V, J and clone size reflect that table, while D and trimming were determined from the DNA. This sample holds about 2.1 million clones; about 93% were observed only once. The top ten hold 1.7% of the sample.

CD8 naive samples consisted of CD45RO-negative cells that were positively selected for CCR7, yielding a CD45RA+CCR7+ population without TemRA cells. Healthy HIV-negative adults with no recently reported acute infections or vaccinations were included as donors. Every donor was a Caucasian adult residing in Nashville, Tennessee, USA. Blood was collected by leukapheresis, and PBMCs were isolated by Ficoll-Histopaque density gradient centrifugation and then cryopreserved in liquid nitrogen vapor phase. Analytical flow cytometry was used to check the purity and quantity of every magnetically sorted T cell population. From each sorted fraction, genomic DNA was isolated and quantified by UV absorbance on a Nanodrop 2000c. Notes on this clone: The antigen this receptor binds is unknown. No much larger clone exists at a distance of one base, and base qualities are not known.

Germline trimming: 4 bases from V, 4 bases from J; junction bases outside gene matches: 4. Its CDR3 holds 13 amino acids, cysteine through phenylalanine. Only the CDR3 DNA is retained, 39 bases long and in frame from the first base. CDR1 and CDR2 (SGHTS, YDEGEE) derive from the germline V gene. Study-level results and caveats: The genetic and exposure-history diversity represented was limited by the small number of donors. Sampling was restricted to blood, and TCR repertoires in tissue are likely to differ from TCR repertoires in blood. Across a few donors, 4.5% to 6.5% of naive CD4, around 3.3% of naive CD8, about 2.3% of memory CD4, and 0.4% of memory CD8 clonotypes were shared. Clonotypes shared by all four sorted-subset donors showed higher generation probabilities than non-shared clonotypes. Pairwise subsampling indicated that sequencing depth was expected to affect the degree of clonotype sharing among donors. Even with the large sequencing depth, rarefaction of the sorted-subset datasets indicated that sequencing was incomplete. Naive subsets generally had larger estimated clonotype richness than memory subsets.

The TCR sequence derives from a man younger than 35 in good health. Some clones in this sample may be carry-over from other donors' samples. Here the chain combines TRBV5-8 and TRBJ1-2; the central 7 bases match TRBD1. Material: naive CD8+ T cells from PBMCs. According to the study, the label for this sample's cell subset or site signals: CD45RA+CCR7+. Read as DNA, the sequence is TGTGCCAGCAGCCCGGACAGGAGCTATGGCTACACCTTC. Its amino acids are CASSPDRSYGYTF. Joined to the reference TRBV5-8 and TRBJ1-2 proteins, this CDR3 gives the full variable domain: EAGVTQSPTHLIKTRGQQATLRCSPISGHTSVYWYQQALGLGLQFLLWYDEGEERNRGNFPPRFSGRQFPNYSSELNVNALELEDSALYLCASSPDRSYGYTFGSGTRLTVV.